This T cell receptor (beta chain) is from a study of cytomegalovirus exposure and HLA in healthy donors. Study-level results: Certain indistinguishable V segments, among them TRBV6-2 and TRBV6-3, were excluded. According to an earlier analysis, most TCR beta V segments yielded productive rearrangements about 87% or about 30% of the time.

Germline CDR1 LNHDA, CDR2 SQIVND (reference sequence). The CDR3 spans 15 residues. The V end was cut by 5 bases, the J end by 4 bases, with 15 bases between. PCR used 60 Vbeta primers and 13 Jbeta primers. Repertoires were generated with immunoSEQ multiplex PCR, while TCRdb's copy carries only in-frame clones and drops some. This sample has roughly 100,000 clones, with approximately 66% found just once. For this clone: Antigen: not known.

This clonotype was sampled from a woman between 45 and 65 years old in good health and CMV-seronegative. This rearrangement joins TRBV19 to TRBJ2-1; D is undetermined. The specimen was PBMCs. The CDR3 loop is CASSFNILLYNEQFF. The CDR3 DNA is TGTGCCAGTAGTTTTAATATACTTTTATACAATGAGCAGTTCTTC.